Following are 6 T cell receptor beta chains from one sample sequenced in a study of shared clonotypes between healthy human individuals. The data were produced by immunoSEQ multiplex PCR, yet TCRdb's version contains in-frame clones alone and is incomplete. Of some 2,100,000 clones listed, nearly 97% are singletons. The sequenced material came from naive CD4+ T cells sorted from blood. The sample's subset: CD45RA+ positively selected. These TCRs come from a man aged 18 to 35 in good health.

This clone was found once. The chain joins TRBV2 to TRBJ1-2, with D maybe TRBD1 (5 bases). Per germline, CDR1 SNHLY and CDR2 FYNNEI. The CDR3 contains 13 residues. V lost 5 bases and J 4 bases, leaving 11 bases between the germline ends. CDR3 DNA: TGTGCCAGCAGTCCCACAGGTGGCTATGGCTACACCTTC. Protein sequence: CASSPTGGYGYTF.

CDR3 nucleotide sequence: TGTGCCAGCCAGTTATCTAACACCGGGGAGCTGTTTTTT. This translates into CASQLSNTGELFF. V usage is TRBV6-5 and J usage is TRBJ2-2, with D unresolved. The CDR3 is made up of 13 amino acids. Germline CDR1 MNHEY, CDR2 SVGAGI. V lost 8 bases to trimming and J lost 2 bases, with 9 bases between them.

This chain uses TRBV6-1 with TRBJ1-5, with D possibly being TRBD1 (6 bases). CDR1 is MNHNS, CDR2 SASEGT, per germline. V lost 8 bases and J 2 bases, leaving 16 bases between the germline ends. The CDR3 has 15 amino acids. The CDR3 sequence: CASRRQVWGNQPQHF. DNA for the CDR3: TGTGCCAGCCGACGACAGGTTTGGGGCAATCAGCCCCAGCATTTT.

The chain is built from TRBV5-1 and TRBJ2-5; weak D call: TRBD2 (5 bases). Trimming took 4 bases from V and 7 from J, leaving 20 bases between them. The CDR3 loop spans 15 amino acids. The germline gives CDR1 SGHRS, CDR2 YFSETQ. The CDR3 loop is CASSLEVSAGTTQYF. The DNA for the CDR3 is TGCGCCAGCAGCCTGGAGGTCTCCGCGGGTACGACCCAGTACTTC.

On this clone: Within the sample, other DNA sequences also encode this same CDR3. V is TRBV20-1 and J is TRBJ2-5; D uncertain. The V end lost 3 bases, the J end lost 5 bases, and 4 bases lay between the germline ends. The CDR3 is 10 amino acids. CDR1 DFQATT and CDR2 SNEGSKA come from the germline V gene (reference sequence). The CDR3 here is CSARRETQYF. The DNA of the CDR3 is TGCAGTGCTAGGAGGGAGACCCAGTACTTC.

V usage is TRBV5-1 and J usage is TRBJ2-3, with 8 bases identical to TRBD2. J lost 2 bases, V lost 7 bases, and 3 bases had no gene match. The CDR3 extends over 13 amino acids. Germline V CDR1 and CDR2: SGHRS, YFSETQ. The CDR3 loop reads CASGTSFTDTQYF. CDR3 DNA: TGCGCCAGCGGGACTAGTTTCACAGATACGCAGTATTTT.